The next 15 T cell receptor beta chains were all read from a single sample in a study of T cells in Graves' hyperthyroidism and ophthalmopathy. Researchers took RNA transcripts and amplified the TCR beta CDR3 regions from them. The study used the HTBI primer set for a first-round RT-PCR of the TCR CDR3. TCRdb used MiXCR to reprocess the multiplex PCR reads, holding one entry per CDR3 protein. The repertoire has around 690,000 distinct CDR3 sequences, less than 25% of them found once; the top ten carry around a third. The sequenced sample was blood. These receptors were collected from a young man with Graves' ophthalmopathy.

V usage is TRBV18 and J usage is TRBJ2-1, with D maybe TRBD2 (7 bases). This CDR3 spans 15 amino acids. In germline, CDR1 is KGHSH, CDR2 LQKENI. Trimming took off 2 bases at V and 4 bases at J, with 12 bases between the two ends. The CDR3 is CASSPGEGGYNEQFF. The DNA for the CDR3 is TGTGCCAGCTCACCAGGCGAGGGGGGGTACAATGAGCAGTTCTTC.

The chain has TRBV5-1 and TRBJ2-7, with 7 nucleotides matching TRBD1. The CDR3 is 14 amino acids. After removal of 4 bases from V and 3 bases from J, the junction contained 7 bases not matched to a gene. The V gene's germline CDR1 is SGHRS and CDR2 YFSETQ. As DNA, the CDR3 is TGCGCCAGCAGCCCCCGGGACAGAAACTACGAGCAGTACTTC. Its protein product is CASSPRDRNYEQYF.

This chain joins TRBV7-3 and TRBJ2-1; 8 positions agree with TRBD2. V lost 2 bases, J lost 8 bases, and 8 bases stayed unmatched. There are 15 residues in the CDR3. The germline V gene has CDR1 SGHTA and CDR2 FQGTGA. The DNA of the CDR3 is TGTGCCAGCAGCTTATACGGGAGGGCCCTCGATGAGCAGTTCTTC. The encoded protein is CASSLYGRALDEQFF.

The chain couples TRBV20-1 to TRBJ1-1; 9 bases are shared with TRBD1. Germline trimming cut 5 bases from V and 5 bases from J; bases unmatched to any gene: 12. The CDR3 sequence is 15 residues long. Germline CDR1 and CDR2: DFQATT and SNEGSKA (reference sequence). CDR3 loop: CSARPGTGSGTEAFF. DNA of the CDR3: TGCAGTGCTCGTCCCGGGACAGGGTCTGGGACTGAAGCTTTCTTT.

V and J are TRBV2 and TRBJ1-1; 8 nucleotides match TRBD1. This CDR3 has 16 amino acids. Losses at the gene ends were 3 bases for V and 1 base for J; bases not matched to a gene: 7. Germline V lookup: CDR1 SNHLY, CDR2 FYNNEI. CDR3 loop: CASSEILQGANTEAFF. The CDR3 nucleotides read TGTGCCAGCAGTGAGATTTTGCAGGGGGCGAACACTGAAGCTTTCTTT.

The chain combines TRBV6-1 with TRBJ1-2; D unresolved. Germline V gene lookup returns CDR1 MNHNS and CDR2 SASEGT. V was pared by 0 bases and J by 4 bases, with 15 bases between. The CDR3 length is 16 residues. Here the CDR3 DNA reads TGTGCCAGCAGTGAAGCGCCCCGGGGTGGATTCTATGGCTACACCTTC. It specifies CASSEAPRGGFYGYTF.

This clonotype was seen a few times. This chain joins TRBV29-1 and TRBJ2-1, with D possibly being TRBD2 (6 bases). The CDR3 totals 12 residues. Trimming removed 7 bases from V and 8 bases from J, with 15 bases in between. Looked up from germline, CDR1 is SQVTM and CDR2 is ANQGSEA. CDR3 sequence: CSAATRSDEQFF. DNA of the CDR3: TGCAGCGCCGCGACTAGAAGCGATGAGCAGTTCTTC.

This chain joins TRBV6-5 and TRBJ2-5; 14 bases agree with TRBD2. Germline V gene lookup returns CDR1 MNHEY and CDR2 SVGAGI. This CDR3 comprises 17 residues. Trimming removed 0 bases from V and 4 bases from J; junction bases left unmatched: 4. CDR3 amino acids: CASSYSGLAGEVETQYF. DNA of the CDR3: TGTGCCAGCAGTTACTCGGGACTAGCGGGAGAGGTAGAGACCCAGTACTTC.

This chain connects TRBV5-1 to TRBJ1-1; D unclear. The V end lost 4 bases, the J end lost 0 bases, and 7 bases lay between the germline ends. The CDR3 is 13 amino acids. Germline CDR1 reads SGHRS; CDR2 reads YFSETQ. CDR3 DNA: TGCGCCAGCAGCCCGTGGATGAACACTGAAGCTTTCTTT. As protein: CASSPWMNTEAFF.

The chain links TRBV7-2 to TRBJ2-1; 13 nucleotides match TRBD2. The CDR3 length is 18 residues. Trimming removed 2 bases from V and 9 bases from J; junction bases left unmatched: 13. Germline CDR1 and CDR2: SGHTA and FQGNSA. This chain's CDR3 is CASSLRGPGLAGWGEQFF. Written as DNA, the CDR3 is TGTGCCAGCAGCTTAAGGGGCCCGGGACTAGCGGGATGGGGTGAGCAGTTCTTC.

This clonotype has just a few counts. The CDR3 sequence: CASSSWDDSNQPQHF. For the CDR3, the DNA is TGTGCCAGCAGCTCTTGGGATGATAGCAATCAGCCCCAGCATTTT. The rearrangement uses TRBV5-8 and TRBJ1-5; the D is unclear. The CDR3 runs to 15 residues. Deletions cut 3 bases from V and 0 bases from J, with 10 bases between. Germline V CDR1 and CDR2: SGHTS, YDEGEE.

This clonotype was counted many times. The chain is built from TRBV7-2 and TRBJ2-5, with D perhaps TRBD1 (5 bases). The CDR3 has 13 amino acids. V lost 5 bases, J lost 4 bases, and 11 bases lay in between. Per the germline V gene, CDR1 is SGHTA and CDR2 is FQGNSA. The CDR3: CASSRQRGETQYF. CDR3 DNA: TGTGCCAGCAGCCGACAGCGCGGAGAGACCCAGTACTTC. The full variable domain, rest sourced from reference TRBV7-2 and TRBJ2-5, is GAGVSQSPSNKVTEKGKDVELRCDPISGHTALYWYRQSLGQGLEFLIYFQGNSAPDKSGLPSDRFSAERTGGSVSTLTIQRTQQEDSAVYLCASSRQRGETQYFGPGTRLLVL.

J is TRBJ2-2 and V is TRBV27; a possible D gene is TRBD1 (5 bases). Trimming pared 0 bases from V and 3 bases from J, leaving 11 bases between. CDR3 length equals 16 residues. Germline lookup yields CDR1 MNHEY and CDR2 SMNVEV (reference sequence). CDR3 sequence reads: CASSLSLSRDTGELFF. CDR3 coding DNA: TGTGCCAGCAGTTTATCTCTAAGCAGGGACACCGGGGAGCTGTTTTTT.

This clonotype showed up just a few times. V is TRBV4-1 and J is TRBJ2-1, with D unresolved. Germline values: CDR1 MGHRA, CDR2 YSYEKL. The CDR3 consists of 16 residues. The V gene lost 1 base and the J gene lost 0 bases, with 10 bases spanning the gap. In DNA form, the CDR3 reads TGCGCCAGCAGCCAAGGCAGCCTGAGCTCCTACAATGAGCAGTTCTTC. Amino acids: CASSQGSLSSYNEQFF.

This chain joins TRBV6-5 and TRBJ2-7, with 8 bases that match TRBD2. After removal of 0 bases from V and 2 bases from J, the junction contained 3 bases not matched to a gene. Germline V gene sequence: CDR1 MNHEY, CDR2 SVGAGI. The CDR3 covers 15 residues. DNA of the CDR3: TGTGCCAGCAGTTACTCGAAGCGGGGGCCCTACGAGCAGTACTTC. Protein sequence: CASSYSKRGPYEQYF.